The 15 T cell receptor beta chains given below trace back to one sample, sequenced in a study of chemoradiotherapy in HPV16-positive cancers. Profiled with immunoSEQ multiplex PCR; TCRdb holds only in-frame clones, not every one. The top ten hold roughly 16% of the sample, which has around 22,000 clones, around 90% seen once. This specimen was blood, taken from a patient who underwent chemoradiotherapy. These receptors were obtained from a human donor with HPV-associated anogenital cancer.

The J gene is TRBJ2-5, the V gene TRBV4-1; TRBD2 agrees at 7 bases. The germline V gene has CDR1 MGHRA and CDR2 YSYEKL. Trimming removed 4 bases from V and 5 bases from J; junction bases left unmatched: 7. This CDR3 contains 14 residues. The CDR3 reads CASSPGGNEETQYF. The CDR3 DNA is TGCGCCAGCAGCCCCGGGGGGAATGAGGAGACCCAGTACTTC.

The J gene is TRBJ2-3, the V gene TRBV4-2; 10 nucleotides match TRBD1. V was clipped by 0 bases and J by 14 bases; unmatched bases: 11. Germline lookup yields CDR1 LGHNA and CDR2 YNFKEQ. This CDR3 is 15 amino acids long. The CDR3 region is CASSQEGDRGPRRYF. CDR3 nucleotide sequence: TGTGCCAGCAGCCAAGAGGGGGACAGGGGCCCACGCAGGTATTTT.

This clone showed up just a few times. The gene calls are TRBV5-1 and TRBJ2-7; unclear D gene. Germline V lookup: CDR1 SGHRS, CDR2 YFSETQ. V was shortened by 2 bases and J by 7 bases, with 16 bases between the two germline ends. The CDR3 is made up of 14 amino acids. The CDR3 nucleotides read TGCGCCAGCAGCTTAGGGTACAACCGGATGGAGCAGTACTTC. It specifies CASSLGYNRMEQYF.

This chain uses TRBV27 with TRBJ2-5; tentatively, D is TRBD2 (6 bases). Trimming cost V 8 bases and J 2 bases, with 15 bases left between them. CDR1 is MNHEY, CDR2 SMNVEV, per germline (reference sequence). The CDR3 spans 14 residues. The CDR3 nucleotides read TGTGCCAGCCGTCGGAGGGCCGGGCAAGAGACCCAGTACTTC. This codes for CASRRRAGQETQYF.

V gene TRBV5-1 combines with J gene TRBJ2-1; D unclear. Per the germline V gene, CDR1 is SGHRS and CDR2 is YFSETQ. CDR3 length: 11 amino acids. V was cut by 0 bases and J by 13 bases, with 8 bases left in between. Here the CDR3 DNA reads TGCGCCAGCAGCTTGGGGGCTGATCAGTTCTTC. Protein: CASSLGADQFF.

The CDR3 spells CASSLVPLSNQPQHF. Here the CDR3 DNA reads TGTGCCAGCAGCTTAGTTCCTCTTAGCAATCAGCCCCAGCATTTT. This chain joins TRBV7-9 and TRBJ1-5; the D is unclear. This CDR3 has 15 amino acids. The ends were cut back, 1 base at V and 0 bases at J, with 7 bases in the middle. Germline-derived CDR1 and CDR2 are SEHNR and FQNEAQ (reference sequence).

The rearrangement joins TRBV19 to TRBJ2-2, with no clear D. Trimming removed 3 bases from V and 7 bases from J, with 12 bases in between. This CDR3 has 14 residues. Looked up from germline, CDR1 is LNHDA and CDR2 is SQIVND (reference sequence). CDR3 residues: CASSIRIHFGELFF. In DNA form, the CDR3 reads TGTGCCAGTAGTATTAGGATCCATTTCGGGGAGCTGTTTTTT.

The rearrangement joins TRBV19 to TRBJ1-5; the D gene is possibly TRBD1 (6 bases). The CDR3 length is 15 residues. Looked up from germline, CDR1 is LNHDA and CDR2 is SQIVND (reference sequence). Trimming took off 9 bases at V and 4 bases at J, with 19 bases between the two ends. As DNA, the CDR3 is TGTGCCAGCAGTCAATTGACAGGAATAAATCAGCCCCAGCATTTT. Translating it yields CASSQLTGINQPQHF.

This chain joins TRBV5-5 and TRBJ1-3; D is undetermined. V dropped 2 bases and J dropped 4 bases, with 13 bases sitting between them. In germline, CDR1 is SGHKS, CDR2 YYEKEE (reference sequence). CDR3 length equals 15 residues. The CDR3 region is CASSFFGTAGNTIYF. The CDR3 nucleotides read TGTGCCAGCAGCTTTTTCGGTACAGCCGGAAACACCATATATTTT.

This clone was observed once. The V call is TRBV5-6, the J call TRBJ1-2; D remains ambiguous. The CDR3 is 15 residues long. V lost 4 bases, J lost 1 base, and 14 bases lay in between. CDR1 SGHDT and CDR2 YYEEEE come from the germline V gene. The DNA for the CDR3 is TGTGCCAGCAGCGAAATAGGGCTACGTAACTATGGCTACACCTTC. This encodes CASSEIGLRNYGYTF.

The J gene is TRBJ1-5, the V gene TRBV28; D not resolved. This CDR3 spans 11 amino acids. From germline, CDR1 is MDHEN and CDR2 SYDVKM. V was shortened by 5 bases and J by 7 bases, with 6 bases between the two germline ends. This CDR3 reads CASSRRQPQHF. The CDR3 DNA follows: TGTGCCAGCAGTAGGAGGCAGCCCCAGCATTTT.

The rearrangement uses TRBV5-1 and TRBJ2-1; 9 nucleotides agree with TRBD2. The CDR3 runs 16 residues. Germline V gene data show CDR1 as SGHRS and CDR2 as YFSETQ. V shed 5 bases and J 4 bases; nucleotides not matched to a gene: 10. The CDR3 coding sequence is TGCGCCAGCAGTACCGGGACTAGCTTTCTTTACAATGAGCAGTTCTTC. It yields the protein CASSTGTSFLYNEQFF. Full variable domain (missing parts from reference TRBV5-1 and TRBJ2-1): KAGVTQTPRYLIKTRGQQVTLSCSPISGHRSVSWYQQTPGQGLQFLFEYFSETQRNKGNFPGRFSGRQFSNSRSEMNVSTLELGDSALYLCASSTGTSFLYNEQFFGPGTRLTVL.

The rearrangement joins TRBV27 to TRBJ1-3; D possibly corresponds to TRBD1 (5 bases). CDR3 length: 15 residues. In germline, CDR1 is MNHEY, CDR2 SMNVEV (reference sequence). V lost 6 bases, J lost 2 bases, and 14 bases lay in between. Here the CDR3 reads CASSVQGLAGNTIYF. The CDR3 coding sequence is TGTGCCAGCAGCGTGCAGGGATTAGCTGGAAACACCATATATTTT.

The chain carries TRBV2 and TRBJ1-5; D not resolved. This CDR3 is built from 15 residues. Germline assignment: CDR1 SNHLY and CDR2 FYNNEI. Trimming cost V 2 bases and J 2 bases, with 10 bases left between them. CDR3 amino acids: CASSEWESGNQPQHF. The DNA of the CDR3 is TGTGCCAGCAGTGAATGGGAGAGTGGCAATCAGCCCCAGCATTTT. Supplemented by reference TRBV2 and TRBJ1-5, the full variable domain reads EPEVTQTPSHQVTQMGQEVILRCVPISNHLYFYWYRQILGQKVEFLVSFYNNEISEKSEIFDDQFSVERPDGSNFTLKIRSTKLEDSAMYFCASSEWESGNQPQHFGDGTRLSIL.

The chain uses TRBV19 and TRBJ2-3, with 16 bases aligning to TRBD2. The CDR3 length is 16 residues. Germline CDR1 is LNHDA and CDR2 is SQIVND (reference sequence). Trimming took 5 bases from V and 8 from J; bases not matched to a gene: 7. The CDR3 nucleotides read TGTGCCAGTAGTTACGGGACTAGCGGGGGGGTCGGTACGCAGTATTTT. As protein: CASSYGTSGGVGTQYF.